This entry lists 3 T cell receptor beta chains sequenced from one sample in a study of blood T cell repertoires in COVID-19. TCRdb's copy holds only in-frame clones and misses some; the assay was immunoSEQ multiplex PCR. The sample yields around 200,000 clones, around 85% seen once. The sample taken for sequencing was PBMCs or T cells enriched from blood (not recorded which). The receptors come from a middle-aged man who had recovered from COVID-19.

The chain has TRBV11-2 and TRBJ1-2, with 7 positions matching TRBD1. The germline CDR1 and CDR2 sequences are SGHAT and FQNNGV. The CDR3 has 16 amino acids. V was pared by 6 bases and J by 3 bases, with 13 bases of the junction left unmatched. The CDR3 sequence: CASSAEIQQGYYGYTF. The CDR3, as DNA: TGTGCCAGCAGTGCAGAAATTCAACAGGGGTACTATGGCTACACCTTC.

This chain uses TRBV15 with TRBJ1-2; perhaps TRBD1 as D (6 bases). The CDR3 is 15 residues long. V was cut by 4 bases and J by 3 bases, with 15 bases left in between. CDR1 and CDR2 from the germline V gene are LNHNV and YYDKDF (reference sequence). The CDR3 nucleotides read TGTGCCACCAGCATTCCAGGGGATGATTACTATGGCTACACCTTC. Translating it yields CATSIPGDDYYGYTF.

A few counts support this clone. CDR3 in amino acids: CASSFIQGIGANVLTF. The CDR3 bases are TGTGCCAGCAGTTTTATACAGGGGATCGGGGCCAACGTCCTGACTTTC. V is TRBV28 and J is TRBJ2-6, with TRBD1 identical over 7 bases. Losses at the gene ends were 3 bases for V and 4 bases for J; bases not matched to a gene: 6. Germline loops: CDR1 MDHEN, CDR2 SYDVKM. There are 16 residues in the CDR3.